A selection of T cell receptor beta chains follows, all from one sample in a study of T cells in Graves' hyperthyroidism and ophthalmopathy. In TCRdb, the multiplex PCR reads were re-called with MiXCR into one record per CDR3 protein. The sample holds about 600,000 distinct CDR3 sequences, about 16% seen once. The material sequenced was blood. These receptors were obtained from a woman in her thirties or forties with Graves' ophthalmopathy. The CDR3 runs from the conserved cysteine through the conserved F or W. A D gene is named only where the DNA matches it firmly. Size is stated for part of the rows, as once, few or many counts, or as a class when the clone is expanded.

J gene | D gene | clone size | V gene | CDR3 DNA | CDR3 protein
TRBJ2-1 | TRBD2 | many | TRBV20-1 | TGCAGTGCTAGAGTGGAGCGGGGAGGAAGCTCCTACAATGAGCAGTTCTTC | CSARVERGGSSYNEQFF
TRBJ2-3 | TRBD2 | few | TRBV10-3 | TGTGCCATCAGTGAGCGGGGGGTCACAGATACGCAGTATTTT | CAISERGVTDTQYF
TRBJ1-2 | TRBD1 | . | TRBV6-4 | TGTGCCAGCAGCGACGGACAGGGGGCAGGTGGCTACACCTTC | CASSDGQGAGGYTF
TRBJ2-2 | TRBD2 | few | TRBV5-1 | TGCGCCAGCAGCTCCCTAGCGGGAGGGGGGGCGAACACCGGGGAGCTGTTTTTT | CASSSLAGGGANTGELFF
TRBJ2-3 | . | many | TRBV11-2 | TGTGCCAGCAGCAGCCTCAACCTCAATACGCAGTATTTT | CASSSLNLNTQYF
TRBJ1-2 | . | many | TRBV5-1 | TGCGCCAGCAGCTTGTCCGGCACTCGCTATGGCTACACCTTC | CASSLSGTRYGYTF
TRBJ2-5 | . | . | TRBV2 | TGTGCCAGCAGTGATTTTCGTGGACTAGAGACCCAGTACTTC | CASSDFRGLETQYF
TRBJ2-5 | TRBD1 | few | TRBV7-2 | TGTGCCAATGGACAGGGACGCGGGATGGCCCAGTACTTC | CANGQGRGMAQYF
TRBJ2-7 | . | few | TRBV18 | TGTGCCAGCTCACCACTAAGACAGGCCCTGACGGTCTACGAGCAGTACTTC | CASSPLRQALTVYEQYF
TRBJ2-3 | . | few | TRBV6-1 | TGTGCCAGCAGTTTCCGGACCTACACAGATACGCAGTATTTT | CASSFRTYTDTQYF
TRBJ2-3 | . | many | TRBV4-2 | TGTGCCAGCAGCTTCCGGGACCCAAGCACAGATACGCAGTATTTT | CASSFRDPSTDTQYF
TRBJ1-2 | TRBD1 | . | TRBV27 | TGTGCCAGCACCCCAGGACAGGGGTGGGTCTATGGCTACACCTTC | CASTPGQGWVYGYTF
TRBJ1-1 | . | many | TRBV20-1 | TGCAGTGCGGCATCCGGGGGCGCCCTGCCGAACACTGAAGCTTTCTTT | CSAASGGALPNTEAFF
TRBJ1-4 | . | . | TRBV6-2/TRBV6-3 | TGTGCCAGCAGTCGGCCGGGACATCCTGAAAAACTGTTTTTT | CASSRPGHPEKLFF
TRBJ1-5 | . | many | TRBV12-3/TRBV12-4 | TGTGCCAGCAGTTTGGAGGGATCTGGCAATCAGCCCCAGCATTTT | CASSLEGSGNQPQHF
TRBJ1-2 | . | . | TRBV28 | TGTGCCAGCAGGCTGGGAGGCTATGGCTACACCTTC | CASRLGGYGYTF
TRBJ2-1 | TRBD2 | few | TRBV10-3 | TGTGCCATCAGCCAAATGACTAGCGGGGTGGTTGAGCAGTTCTTC | CAISQMTSGVVEQFF
TRBJ2-3 | TRBD2 | . | TRBV24-1 | TGTGCCACCAGTGACGTCACTAGCGGCTACACAGATACGCAGTATTTT | CATSDVTSGYTDTQYF
TRBJ2-1 | . | . | TRBV29-1 | TGCAGCGTCGGGGGGCAGGGTAGTAATGAGCAGTTCTTC | CSVGGQGSNEQFF
TRBJ2-5 | . | many | TRBV6-1 | TGTGCCAGCAGTGTCGGGAGAGAAGAGACCCAGTACTTC | CASSVGREETQYF
TRBJ2-1 | TRBD2 | few | TRBV20-1 | TGCAGTGCCTGGTCCGGGTACAGCGGGGGTAGCTCCTACAATGAGCAGTTCTTC | CSAWSGYSGGSSYNEQFF
TRBJ2-6 | . | . | TRBV20-1 | TGCAGTGCTAGAGGGGGTCCCTCTGGGGCCAACGTCCTGACTTTC | CSARGGPSGANVLTF
TRBJ1-6 | . | many | TRBV18 | TGTGCCAGCTCACCCCGCGAAGGGTCCTATAATTCACCCCTCCACTTT | CASSPREGSYNSPLHF
TRBJ1-2 | TRBD1 | few | TRBV6-1 | TGTGCCAGCCAAGACAGGGAGACCCTGTTCAACTATGGCTACACCTTC | CASQDRETLFNYGYTF
TRBJ1-5 | . | few | TRBV20-1 | TGCAGTGCCAAGACGAACCCGACGGCGAATCAGCCCCAGCATTTT | CSAKTNPTANQPQHF